The clone carrying this T cell receptor (beta chain) was detected only a few times. The CDR3 is 15 amino acids. V was pared by 6 bases and J by 6 bases, with 9 bases of the junction left unmatched. This specimen belongs to a study of blood T cells in healthy people across ages. Next came a second PCR, run for about 7 to 12 cycles, which used a sample-barcoded 5' primer along with a J-beta primer mix. MiXCR, run by TCRdb on the 5' RACE reads, gives a single entry per CDR3 protein. The repertoire has 800,000 to 1,000,000 distinct CDR3 sequences, around 46% of them found once; the top ten carry around 15%.

This receptor was obtained from a young man in good health. The material sequenced was blood. The V and J genes are TRBV12-3 or TRBV12-4 and TRBJ1-5, with 9 positions matching TRBD1. The CDR3 is CASSPGQGRFQPQHF. CDR3 bases: TGTGCCAGCAGCCCAGGACAGGGGAGGTTTCAGCCCCAGCATTTT.